The next 26 T cell receptor beta chains were all read from a single sample in a study of cytomegalovirus exposure and HLA in healthy donors. PCR amplification relied on 60 Vbeta primers (plus 13 Jbeta primers). The repertoire was sequenced with immunoSEQ multiplex PCR; TCRdb's copy has only in-frame clones and lacks some. The sample holds around 140,000 clones, roughly 71% seen once. The sample comprised PBMCs. These TCRs come from a middle-aged woman in good health and CMV-seronegative.

The chain uses TRBV28 and TRBJ2-7, with 11 nucleotides matching TRBD2. This CDR3 comprises 15 residues. In germline, CDR1 is MDHEN, CDR2 SYDVKM. Trimming cost V 7 bases and J 2 bases; bases outside gene matches: 7. Here the CDR3 DNA reads TGTGCCAGCAACATTGGGACTAGCGGAACCTACGAGCAGTACTTC. As protein: CASNIGTSGTYEQYF.

This clone was seen a single time. The chain employs TRBV6-1 and TRBJ2-3, with a possible D match to TRBD2 (7 bases). The germline V gene encodes CDR1 MNHNS and CDR2 SASEGT. The V and J ends lost 1 base and 3 bases respectively, with 17 bases between them. The CDR3 sequence is 17 residues long. The CDR3: CASSEVRWGGLTDTQYF. The CDR3 DNA reads as TGTGCCAGCAGTGAAGTCCGATGGGGGGGGCTGACAGATACGCAGTATTTT.

For this clone: A read error may explain this, as a much larger clone is one base away. The chain employs TRBV11-3 and TRBJ1-1; 7 bases align to TRBD1. The CDR3 spans 13 residues. Trimming at V came to 3 bases and at J to 3 bases, leaving 1 base not matched to a gene. Germline CDR1 SGHNT, CDR2 YENEEA. The CDR3 region is CASSFDRDTEAFF. CDR3 sequence (DNA): TGTGCCAGCAGCTTCGACAGGGACACTGAAGCTTTCTTT. Based on the CDR3 plus reference TRBV11-3 and TRBJ1-1, the full variable domain is EAGVVQSPRYKIIEKKQPVAFWCNPISGHNTLYWYLQNLGQGPELLIRYENEEAVDDSQLPKDRFSAERLKGVDSTLKIQPAELGDSAVYLCASSFDRDTEAFFGQGTRLTVV.

The chain is built from TRBV15 and TRBJ2-7; 7 nucleotides line up with TRBD1. The J segment lost 3 bases and the V segment lost 0 bases, leaving 5 bases of the junction unmatched. This CDR3 is 15 amino acids long. Germline CDR1 is LNHNV and CDR2 is YYDKDF (reference sequence). The chain's CDR3 is CATSRDWQGVYEQYF. The CDR3 DNA reads as TGTGCCACCAGCAGAGATTGGCAGGGGGTCTACGAGCAGTACTTC. The full variable domain, rest sourced from reference TRBV15 and TRBJ2-7, is DAMVIQNPRYQVTQFGKPVTLSCSQTLNHNVMYWYQQKSSQAPKLLFHYYDKDFNNEADTPDNFQSRRPNTSFCFLDIRSPGLGDTAMYLCATSRDWQGVYEQYFGPGTRLTVT.

This chain links TRBV7-9 with TRBJ1-4, with a tentative D call TRBD1 (6 bases). There are 17 residues in the CDR3. V dropped 3 bases and J dropped 4 bases, with 18 bases sitting between them. The germline gives CDR1 SEHNR, CDR2 FQNEAQ (reference sequence). CDR3 residues: CASSFPKGGRGNEKLFF. CDR3 nucleotides: TGTGCCAGCAGCTTCCCCAAGGGCGGCAGGGGTAATGAAAAACTGTTTTTT.

This clone was recorded a few times. The rearrangement uses TRBV6-6 and TRBJ1-1; D unclear. Germline CDR1 and CDR2: MNHNY and SVGAGI (reference sequence). The CDR3 is 13 residues long. Trimming removed 1 base from V and 4 bases from J, with 7 bases in between. The chain's CDR3 is CASSYLATTEAFF. CDR3 DNA sequence: TGTGCCAGCAGTTACTTAGCAACCACTGAAGCTTTCTTT.

The chain combines TRBV7-6 with TRBJ2-7, with D uncertain. The CDR3 is 16 residues long. With 5 bases removed from V and 5 bases from J, the gap between germline ends came to 22 bases. Germline V gives CDR1 SGHVS, CDR2 FNYEAQ. For the CDR3, the DNA is TGTGCCAGCAGCCCCGAATCGTCCCAGGTCTTCAACGAGCAGTACTTC. The encoded protein is CASSPESSQVFNEQYF.

This clone was counted once. The chain has TRBV7-2 and TRBJ1-1; tentatively, D is TRBD1 (5 bases). The germline CDR1 and CDR2 sequences are SGHTA and FQGNSA. The CDR3 consists of 15 residues. Trimming shortened V by 1 base and J by 1 base, and 10 bases separated the two germline ends. The CDR3 spells CASSLVVGANTEAFF. In DNA form, the CDR3 reads TGTGCCAGCAGCTTAGTGGTAGGGGCGAACACTGAAGCTTTCTTT.

This clone was observed once. The V call is TRBV6-4, the J call TRBJ2-1, with TRBD2 as a possible D gene (5 bases). Trimming removed 0 bases at V and 9 bases at J, with 9 bases between. Germline V gene sequence: CDR1 MRHNA, CDR2 SNTAGT. The CDR3 totals 13 residues. CDR3 in amino acids: CASSDSVSAEQFF. CDR3 DNA sequence: TGTGCCAGCAGTGACTCGGTTAGCGCTGAGCAGTTCTTC.

The rearrangement joins TRBV6-6 to TRBJ1-1, with a weak D call TRBD1 (6 bases). The ends were cut back, 6 bases at V and 1 base at J, with 15 bases in the middle. This CDR3 has 15 amino acids. Germline CDR1 and CDR2: MNHNY and SVGAGI (reference sequence). The CDR3 bases are TGTGCCAGCAGACCGCAGGGGCTAGGGAACACTGAAGCTTTCTTT. This codes for CASRPQGLGNTEAFF.

The V gene is TRBV27, the J gene TRBJ1-2; TRBD1 might be the D (6 bases). The CDR3 is 14 residues long. The germline V gene has CDR1 MNHEY and CDR2 SMNVEV (reference sequence). V was shortened by 5 bases and J by 2 bases, with 12 bases between the two germline ends. DNA of the CDR3: TGTGCCAGCAGTGGGACACAGGGAAACTATGGCTACACCTTC. This translates into CASSGTQGNYGYTF.

This clone has more than one count but fewer than ten. The rearrangement links TRBV2 to TRBJ1-2; D is uncertain. V was shortened by 2 bases and J by 2 bases, with 12 bases between the two germline ends. The CDR3 is 15 residues long. CDR1 SNHLY and CDR2 FYNNEI come from the germline V gene. CDR3 DNA: TGTGCCAGCAGTGAAACCTCCCGGGAAAACTATGGCTACACCTTC. Translated, it gives CASSETSRENYGYTF. The full variable domain, in which reference TRBV2 and TRBJ1-2 provide the parts outside the CDR3, is EPEVTQTPSHQVTQMGQEVILRCVPISNHLYFYWYRQILGQKVEFLVSFYNNEISEKSEIFDDQFSVERPDGSNFTLKIRSTKLEDSAMYFCASSETSRENYGYTFGSGTRLTVV.

The rearrangement uses TRBV6-1 and TRBJ1-6; 11 positions match TRBD1. The V segment lost 4 bases and the J segment 9 bases; nucleotides outside the gene matches: 5. From germline, CDR1 is MNHNS and CDR2 SASEGT. This CDR3 region has 15 residues. DNA of the CDR3: TGTGCCAGCAGTGTGGGACAGGGGGTTGGTTCACCCCTCCACTTT. Translating it yields CASSVGQGVGSPLHF.

The chain's CDR3 is CASSLGVTNEKLFF. The CDR3 DNA is TGTGCCAGCAGCTTAGGAGTCACTAATGAAAAACTGTTTTTT. This chain connects TRBV7-8 to TRBJ1-4; the D is unclear. Germline V gene sequence: CDR1 SGHVS, CDR2 FQNEAQ. The CDR3 runs to 14 residues. Trimming removed 1 base at V and 2 bases at J, with 5 bases between.

The chain is built from TRBV7-2 and TRBJ2-7, with 7 bases aligning to TRBD1. The CDR3 contains 13 residues. V dropped 5 bases and J dropped 7; count of bases not matched to a gene: 8. The germline CDR1 and CDR2 sequences are SGHTA and FQGNSA. The CDR3 is CASSPRTGQEQYF. CDR3 bases: TGTGCCAGCAGCCCCCGTACGGGACAGGAGCAGTACTTC.

V is TRBV23-1 and J is TRBJ2-6, with TRBD1 as a possible D gene (6 bases). TRBV23-1 is annotated as an ORF whose role is uncertain. There are 18 residues in the CDR3. V was trimmed by 4 bases and J by 0 bases, leaving 16 bases between them. The CDR3 DNA follows: TGCGCCAGCAGTCCCTCAGGTCCGGGACACTCTGGGGCCAACGTCCTGACTTTC. Translated, it gives CASSPSGPGHSGANVLTF.

The V call is TRBV25-1, the J call TRBJ2-5, with a possible D match to TRBD2 (6 bases). The J call may be incorrect, as the DNA end agrees better with TRBJ2-7. The germline CDR1 and CDR2 sequences are MGHDK and SYGVNS. This CDR3 region has 15 residues. The CDR3 sequence: CASSDRDRGNYEQYF. As DNA, the CDR3 is TGTGCCAGCAGTGACAGGGATCGGGGGAATTACGAGCAGTACTTC.

The gene calls are TRBV6-5 and TRBJ1-1, with a weak D call TRBD1 (6 bases). The germline gives CDR1 MNHEY, CDR2 SVGAGI. This CDR3 region has 16 residues. V lost 6 bases, J lost 1 base, and 18 bases lay in between. In nucleotides, the CDR3 is TGTGCCAGCAGCTACATGGGGCGGGGGGCGAACACTGAAGCTTTCTTT. It specifies CASSYMGRGANTEAFF.

The genes are TRBV5-6 and TRBJ1-1; 7 bases align to TRBD1. Trimming at V came to 4 bases and at J to 7 bases, leaving 4 bases not matched to a gene. The V gene's germline CDR1 is SGHDT and CDR2 YYEEEE. The CDR3 spans 12 residues. The CDR3 protein is CASSQQGFEAFF. CDR3 DNA: TGTGCCAGCAGCCAACAGGGGTTTGAAGCTTTCTTT.

This clone was found once. J is TRBJ2-1 and V is TRBV9, with TRBD1 identical over 8 bases. Germline V gene lookup returns CDR1 SGDLS and CDR2 YYNGEE. With 4 bases clipped from V and 7 bases from J, the junction kept 13 bases outside the gene matches. The CDR3 consists of 16 residues. CDR3: CASSPPDRAPGNEQFF. CDR3 nucleotides: TGTGCCAGCAGCCCCCCGGACAGGGCCCCTGGAAATGAGCAGTTCTTC.

The genes are TRBV19 and TRBJ1-5; maybe TRBD1 (6 bases). Trimming took 3 bases from V and 4 from J, leaving 10 bases between them. Germline V gene sequence: CDR1 LNHDA, CDR2 SQIVND (reference sequence). This CDR3 contains 14 residues. CDR3 in amino acids: CASSITGSNQPQHF. In DNA, the CDR3 is TGTGCCAGTAGTATTACAGGGTCTAATCAGCCCCAGCATTTT.

The CDR3 sequence: CASSTTGGKDQPQHF. The CDR3 DNA sequence: TGTGCCAGCAGTACCACAGGGGGTAAGGATCAGCCCCAGCATTTT. The rearrangement uses TRBV6-5 and TRBJ1-5; TRBD1 matches 8 bases. CDR3 length: 15 residues. Germline V gene data show CDR1 as MNHEY and CDR2 as SVGAGI. Trimming removed 5 bases from V and 5 bases from J; junction bases left unmatched: 8.

This clone was seen more than once but under ten times. CDR3 sequence reads: CASSPDTGELFF. Here the CDR3 DNA reads TGTGCCAGCAGCCCGGACACCGGGGAGCTGTTTTTT. The chain joins TRBV7-3 to TRBJ2-2; D unclear. V dropped 5 bases and J dropped 3 bases, with 4 bases sitting between them. Germline V gene lookup returns CDR1 SGHTA and CDR2 FQGTGA. This CDR3 is built from 12 residues.

The gene calls are TRBV28 and TRBJ1-1; D not certain. Germline V gene sequence: CDR1 MDHEN, CDR2 SYDVKM. Trimming left V 2 bases short and J 2 bases short, with 3 bases between. CDR3 length equals 12 residues. CDR3 DNA: TGTGCCAGCAGTTTAGTAAACACTGAAGCTTTCTTT. Its protein is CASSLVNTEAFF.

V and J are TRBV30 and TRBJ2-7; D may be TRBD2 (5 bases). The CDR3 runs 13 residues. With 4 bases removed from V and 4 bases from J, the gap between germline ends came to 14 bases. Germline CDR1 and CDR2: GTSNPN and SVGIG (reference sequence). CDR3 residues: CAWTRGRPYEQYF. The CDR3 nucleotides are TGTGCCTGGACTCGGGGAAGGCCATACGAGCAGTACTTC. The full variable domain, with the rest looked up from reference TRBV30 and TRBJ2-7, is SQTIHQWPATLVQPVGSPLSLECTVEGTSNPNLYWYRQAAGRGLQLLFYSVGIGQISSEVPQNLSASRPQDRQFILSSKKLLLSDSGFYLCAWTRGRPYEQYFGPGTRLTVT.

The chain joins TRBV11-1 to TRBJ1-2; D not certain. The CDR3 is 13 residues long. Germline lookup yields CDR1 SGHAT and CDR2 FQDESV (reference sequence). Trimming pared 3 bases from V and 7 bases from J, leaving 12 bases between. Written as DNA, the CDR3 is TGTGCCAGCAGCTTGGAAGAGGGCGGTGGCTACACCTTC. Residues: CASSLEEGGGYTF.